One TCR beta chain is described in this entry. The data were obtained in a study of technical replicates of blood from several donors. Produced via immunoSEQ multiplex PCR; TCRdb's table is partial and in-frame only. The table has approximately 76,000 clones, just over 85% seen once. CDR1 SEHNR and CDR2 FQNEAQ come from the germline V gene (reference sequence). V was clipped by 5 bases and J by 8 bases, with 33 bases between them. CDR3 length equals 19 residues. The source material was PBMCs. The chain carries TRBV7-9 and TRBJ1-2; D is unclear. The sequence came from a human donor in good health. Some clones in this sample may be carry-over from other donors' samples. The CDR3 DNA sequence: TGTGCCAGCAGCCCCTTACCGGATGGGGAGGTTAACATTGCCTTGGGCTACACCTTC. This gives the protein CASSPLPDGEVNIALGYTF.